This passage covers 15 T cell receptor beta chains from one sample sequenced in a study of control samples from healthy donors and cancer patients. The repertoire was sequenced with immunoSEQ multiplex PCR; TCRdb's copy has only in-frame clones and lacks some. The sample carries about 180,000 clones, 90% recorded once. The source material was blood. Receptors originate from a woman aged 45-59 years in good health.

The chain has TRBV29-1 and TRBJ1-4; D is undetermined. The CDR3 length is 12 residues. V dropped 4 bases and J dropped 8 bases, with 11 bases sitting between them. CDR1 and CDR2 (germline): SQVTM, ANQGSEA. CDR3 amino acids: CSVVAGAEKLFF. The CDR3 DNA reads TGCAGCGTTGTCGCCGGAGCCGAAAAACTGTTTTTT.

J is TRBJ2-6 and V is TRBV7-3; the D is unclear. The V end lost 5 bases, the J end lost 4 bases, and 9 bases lay between the germline ends. Germline V gives CDR1 SGHTA, CDR2 FQGTGA. The CDR3 runs to 14 residues. The CDR3, as DNA: TGTGCCAGCAGCCCAGACCGCGGGGCCAACGTCCTGACTTTC. This encodes CASSPDRGANVLTF.

In DNA form, the CDR3 reads TGTGCCAGTAGTATAGGTCACAGGTCATCGGCGCAGCCCCAGCATTTT. Translation gives CASSIGHRSSAQPQHF. This chain joins TRBV19 and TRBJ1-5, with TRBD1 as a possible D gene (5 bases). The CDR3 spans 16 residues. Germline loops: CDR1 LNHDA, CDR2 SQIVND (reference sequence). V lost 1 base to trimming and J lost 7 bases, with 17 bases between them.

This chain uses TRBV30 with TRBJ1-1, with D tentatively TRBD1 (5 bases). The V end was cut by 5 bases, the J end by 0 bases, with 19 bases between. CDR1 is GTSNPN, CDR2 SVGIG, per germline (reference sequence). This CDR3 has 16 amino acids. The CDR3 DNA sequence: TGTGCCTGGCGGCATGGGGGGGTAAGGATGAACACTGAAGCTTTCTTT. Encoded protein: CAWRHGGVRMNTEAFF.

This rearrangement joins TRBV6-5 to TRBJ1-1, with D tentatively TRBD1 (6 bases). Per the germline V gene, CDR1 is MNHEY and CDR2 is SVGAGI. The CDR3 is 13 amino acids. V was shortened by 2 bases and J by 10 bases, with 14 bases between the two germline ends. CDR3 protein: CASSYGMGGRAFF. The CDR3 nucleotides read TGTGCCAGCAGTTACGGGATGGGGGGCAGAGCTTTCTTT.

In its sample, this clone was seen a few times. The chain carries TRBV19 and TRBJ1-5, with 9 bases lining up with TRBD1. CDR1 is LNHDA and CDR2 is SQIVND in the germline V gene (reference sequence). The CDR3 consists of 15 residues. V lost 5 bases and J lost 6; bases outside the gene matches: 8. The CDR3 DNA reads as TGTGCCAGTAGTGCCACCGGGACAGGGTCTCAGCCCCAGCATTTT. Its protein product is CASSATGTGSQPQHF.

The sample holds one count of this clone. The chain uses TRBV6-5 and TRBJ1-2; TRBD1 is a possible D gene (5 bases). Germline V CDR1 and CDR2: MNHEY, SVGAGI. This CDR3 is built from 14 residues. Deletions cut 8 bases from V and 4 bases from J, with 17 bases between. Written as DNA, the CDR3 is TGTGCCAGCCATACAGCGGGGGGAGGCTATGGCTACACCTTC. It yields the protein CASHTAGGGYGYTF.

This chain joins TRBV5-6 and TRBJ2-7; 7 bases fit TRBD1. With 4 bases clipped from V and 6 bases from J, the junction kept 1 base outside the gene matches. This CDR3 has 11 residues. Germline CDR1 is SGHDT and CDR2 is YYEEEE. Written as DNA, the CDR3 is TGTGCCAGCAGCCAGGGGGTCGAGCAGTACTTC. Its translation is CASSQGVEQYF.

The chain has TRBV18 and TRBJ2-3; D gene ambiguous. The CDR3 totals 14 residues. From germline, CDR1 is KGHSH and CDR2 LQKENI. Trimming removed 2 bases from V and 0 bases from J, with 6 bases in between. The CDR3 nucleotides read TGTGCCAGCTCACCAGGGCTGAGCACAGATACGCAGTATTTT. It codes for CASSPGLSTDTQYF.

This chain uses TRBV6-5 with TRBJ2-3; D is ambiguous. Deletions cut 10 bases from V and 4 bases from J, with 9 bases between. Germline V gives CDR1 MNHEY, CDR2 SVGAGI. The CDR3 contains 11 residues. The CDR3: CATNRADTQYF. The CDR3 DNA is TGTGCCACAAACCGGGCAGATACGCAGTATTTT.

Regarding this clone: Relative to the germline gene, one junction end is altered; a read error may explain this. V usage is TRBV30 and J usage is TRBJ1-1; no reliable D call. The CDR3 length is 14 residues. From germline, CDR1 is GTSNPN and CDR2 SVGIG (reference sequence). CDR3 protein: CAWSIGRWNTEAFF. Written as DNA, the CDR3 is TGCGCCTGGAGTATAGGCCGTTGGAACACTGAAGCTTTCTTT.

The chain couples TRBV27 to TRBJ2-1; the match to TRBD2 covers 7 bases. Germline V lookup: CDR1 MNHEY, CDR2 SMNVEV (reference sequence). This CDR3 contains 14 residues. The V and J ends lost 8 bases and 2 bases, in that order; junction bases with no gene match: 6. In nucleotides, the CDR3 is TGTGCCAGCTGTCGGGAGGCAGCCTACAATGAGCAGTTCTTC. Amino acid sequence: CASCREAAYNEQFF.

This chain joins TRBV9 and TRBJ2-7; TRBD2 matches 8 bases. V shed 3 bases, J shed 9 bases, and the junction held 23 bases outside the gene matches. CDR3 length: 18 amino acids. Per germline, CDR1 SGDLS and CDR2 YYNGEE. CDR3 bases: TGTGCCAGCAGCGCAGACTCCAAGCCGGGACTAGGTAAGAGTATGCAGTACTTC. It translates to CASSADSKPGLGKSMQYF.

V gene TRBV6-6 combines with J gene TRBJ2-1; D is ambiguous. The CDR3 is made up of 10 amino acids. Deletions cut 5 bases from V and 9 bases from J, with 5 bases between. CDR1 MNHNY and CDR2 SVGAGI come from the germline V gene (reference sequence). In DNA, the CDR3 is TGTGCCAGCAGTCTCTCTGAGCAGTTCTTC. Translated: CASSLSEQFF.

This chain connects TRBV2 to TRBJ2-7; D is ambiguous. The CDR3 contains 12 residues. Trimming shortened V by 1 base and J by 3 bases, and 4 bases separated the two germline ends. Germline-derived CDR1 and CDR2 are SNHLY and FYNNEI. The CDR3 sequence: CASSEGSYEQYF. Here the CDR3 DNA reads TGTGCCAGCAGTGAAGGCAGCTACGAGCAGTACTTC.